This paragraph reports one T cell receptor (beta chain). This specimen comes from a study of blood T cell repertoires in COVID-19. V was trimmed by 4 bases and J by 6 bases, leaving 17 bases between them. Germline lookup yields CDR1 LNHDA and CDR2 SQIVND (reference sequence). The length of the CDR3 is 15 residues. Data came from immunoSEQ multiplex PCR; TCRdb stores just in-frame clones and leaves some out. Of about 140,000 clones listed, about 80% are singletons. This TCR came from an older woman with acute or convalescent COVID-19. V and J are TRBV19 and TRBJ2-3, with D perhaps matching TRBD1 (8 bases). The material sequenced was peripheral blood. CDR3 nucleotides: TGTGCCAGTAGTAGCTGGACAGGGAGGGACGATACGCAGTATTTT. It yields the protein CASSSWTGRDDTQYF.